This T cell receptor (beta chain) came from a study of T cells in Graves' hyperthyroidism and ophthalmopathy. The V end was cut by 6 bases, the J end by 1 base, with 14 bases between. Germline CDR1 and CDR2: MDHEN and SYDVKM. The CDR3 extends over 15 amino acids. Clinical symptoms, serum thyroxine and TRAb, thyroid ultrasound and orbital computed tomography together formed the diagnostic basis. In its sample, this clonotype was seen many times. RNA transcripts were the template for amplifying TCR beta CDR3 regions. HTBI primers were the set used in a first-round RT-PCR of the TCR CDR3. One entry per CDR3 protein, called by TCRdb with MiXCR from the multiplex PCR reads. Of around 340,000 distinct CDR3 sequences listed, under 25% are singletons.

The sequence was obtained from a woman in her forties or fifties with Graves' hyperthyroidism. The chain has TRBV28 and TRBJ2-3; D is perhaps TRBD1 (5 bases). The sequenced material came from blood. The CDR3 DNA reads TGTGCCAGCAGACCCCTTGGGGCGGGCACAGATACGCAGTATTTT. It codes for CASRPLGAGTDTQYF.